Sequencing of this T cell receptor (beta chain) was carried out in a study of blood T cell repertoires in COVID-19. Study summary: From T cells, B-cell-depleted T cells, or PBMCs came the material, which was cDNA or gDNA.

The CDR3 totals 13 residues. Trimming removed 3 bases from V and 7 bases from J, with 13 bases in between. Germline CDR1 SGHAT, CDR2 FQNNGV. Original handling: Amplification of reference gene primers was used by the study to estimate nucleated cell counts. TCRdb's table, derived via immunoSEQ multiplex PCR, lists solely in-frame clones and lacks some. V and J calls and clone size come straight from that table; D and trimming were deduced from the DNA. In the table there are around 40,000 clones, 87% of which are singletons. Seattle researchers signed up patients amid active infection and tracked them longitudinally.

The chain couples TRBV11-2 to TRBJ2-7; tentative D call: TRBD1 (7 bases). This TCR was sampled from a man in his sixties with COVID-19, enrolled during active disease. The sequenced sample consisted of peripheral blood. CDR3 amino acids: CASSLEGAGEQYF. The CDR3 region has the DNA TGTGCCAGCAGCTTGGAGGGGGCGGGGGAGCAGTACTTC.